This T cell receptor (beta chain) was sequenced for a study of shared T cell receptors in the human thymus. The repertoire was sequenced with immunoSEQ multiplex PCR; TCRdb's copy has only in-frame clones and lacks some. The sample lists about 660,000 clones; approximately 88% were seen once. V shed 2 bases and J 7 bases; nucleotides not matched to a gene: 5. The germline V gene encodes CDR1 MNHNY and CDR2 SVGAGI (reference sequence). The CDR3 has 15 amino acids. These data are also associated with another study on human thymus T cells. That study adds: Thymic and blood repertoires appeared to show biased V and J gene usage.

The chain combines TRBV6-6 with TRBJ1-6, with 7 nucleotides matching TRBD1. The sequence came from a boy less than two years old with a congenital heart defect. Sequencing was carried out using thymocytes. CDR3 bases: TGTGCCAGCAGTTACCAACGGGACAGCAATTCACCCCTCCACTTT. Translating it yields CASSYQRDSNSPLHF.